Following are 2 T cell receptor beta chains from one sample sequenced in a study of blood T cell repertoires in COVID-19. Sequencing was performed with immunoSEQ multiplex PCR; in TCRdb, only in-frame clones are kept and a portion is missing. This sample has more than 85,000 clones, with about four fifths found just once. Sequenced: peripheral blood. These receptors all come from a woman of 80 years or more with acute or convalescent COVID-19.

The chain employs TRBV6-2 or TRBV6-3 and TRBJ1-2; 10 nucleotides align to TRBD1. The germline V gene has CDR1 MNHEY and CDR2 SVGEGT. There are 15 residues in the CDR3. Losses at the gene ends were 6 bases for V and 5 bases for J; bases not matched to a gene: 9. In DNA, the CDR3 is TGTGCCAGCAGCGACAGGGGGCCGGAGGGATATGGCTACACCTTC. It translates to CASSDRGPEGYGYTF.

The chain carries TRBV27 and TRBJ2-5; D might be TRBD1 (5 bases). Germline V gene data show CDR1 as MNHEY and CDR2 as SMNVEV (reference sequence). Trimming took 5 bases from V and 7 from J, leaving 8 bases between them. The length of the CDR3 is 11 residues. DNA of the CDR3: TGTGCCAGCAGTCGCAGGGCGACCCAGTACTTC. The encoded protein is CASSRRATQYF.